These 20 T cell receptor beta chains were sequenced from one sample in a study of glioma-infiltrating T cells after dendritic cell vaccination. Time point of the sample: after dendritic cell vaccination, including at tumor progression/relapse. TCRdb keeps only in-frame clones here, not all; method: immunoSEQ multiplex PCR. This table holds 100,000 or so clones, 90% found once. The sample here was blood, taken after dendritic cell vaccination. The receptors were sampled from a human donor with glioblastoma.

The chain links TRBV10-1 to TRBJ2-3; D perhaps matches TRBD2 (5 bases). This CDR3 contains 14 residues. V was clipped by 4 bases and J by 2 bases, with 10 bases between them. Germline CDR1 is WNHNN and CDR2 is SYGVQD (reference sequence). The CDR3 loop is CASSAGSNTDTQYF. CDR3 in DNA: TGCGCCAGCAGTGCGGGAAGCAACACAGATACGCAGTATTTT.

V and J are TRBV6-1 and TRBJ2-3, with TRBD2 matching over 8 bases. The V segment lost 4 bases and the J segment 3 bases; nucleotides outside the gene matches: 6. Germline loops: CDR1 MNHNS, CDR2 SASEGT. The CDR3 runs 15 residues. CDR3 loop: CASSGSGGTTDTQYF. In nucleotides, the CDR3 is TGTGCCAGCAGTGGAAGCGGGGGTACTACAGATACGCAGTATTTT.

The genes are TRBV11-3 and TRBJ2-7; 8 bases are shared with TRBD1. The CDR3 length is 15 residues. V was clipped by 5 bases and J by 0 bases; unmatched bases: 6. Looked up from germline, CDR1 is SGHNT and CDR2 is YENEEA. CDR3 region: CASSQTGVFSYEQYF. The CDR3 nucleotides read TGTGCCAGCAGCCAGACAGGGGTCTTCTCCTACGAGCAGTACTTC.

The chain combines TRBV30 with TRBJ1-1; TRBD1 might be the D (6 bases). Germline V gene lookup returns CDR1 GTSNPN and CDR2 SVGIG (reference sequence). The CDR3 is 15 residues long. Trimming took off 3 bases at V and 2 bases at J, with 16 bases between the two ends. This chain's CDR3 is CAWREMDRLNTEAFF. The CDR3 nucleotides are TGTGCCTGGAGAGAAATGGACAGATTAAACACTGAAGCTTTCTTT. Filled out from reference TRBV30 and TRBJ1-1, the complete variable domain reads SQTIHQWPATLVQPVGSPLSLECTVEGTSNPNLYWYRQAAGRGLQLLFYSVGIGQISSEVPQNLSASRPQDRQFILSSKKLLLSDSGFYLCAWREMDRLNTEAFFGQGTRLTVV.

The rearrangement uses TRBV5-5 and TRBJ1-1, with D tentatively TRBD1 (5 bases). CDR1 is SGHKS and CDR2 is YYEKEE in the germline V gene (reference sequence). Trimming shortened V by 4 bases and J by 0 bases, and 13 bases separated the two germline ends. There are 15 residues in the CDR3. CDR3 amino acids: CASSASQAMNTEAFF. In DNA, the CDR3 is TGTGCCAGCAGCGCCTCACAGGCGATGAACACTGAAGCTTTCTTT.

This sequence joins TRBV5-1 and TRBJ2-1; 10 nucleotides agree with TRBD2. Germline lookup yields CDR1 SGHRS and CDR2 YFSETQ. J was trimmed by 6 bases and V by 5 bases; bases with no gene match: 5. The CDR3 spans 14 residues. The CDR3 reads CASRAGLAFNEQFF. CDR3 coding DNA: TGCGCCAGCAGAGCGGGACTAGCGTTCAATGAGCAGTTCTTC.

The chain uses TRBV11-3 and TRBJ2-7; the D gene is possibly TRBD2 (5 bases). With 0 bases removed from V and 1 base from J, the gap between germline ends came to 7 bases. The V gene's germline CDR1 is SGHNT and CDR2 YENEEA. The CDR3 contains 14 residues. The CDR3 region has the DNA TGTGCCAGCAGCTTAGAATGGACTTCCTACGAGCAGTACTTC. Protein sequence: CASSLEWTSYEQYF.

This rearrangement joins TRBV4-2 to TRBJ2-3, with D possibly matching TRBD2 (5 bases). The CDR3 totals 14 residues. With 3 bases removed from V and 1 base from J, the gap between germline ends came to 8 bases. CDR1 is LGHNA, CDR2 YNFKEQ, per germline. This CDR3 is CASSQRERTDTQYF. For the CDR3, the DNA is TGTGCCAGCAGCCAGAGGGAGCGCACAGATACGCAGTATTTT.

V is TRBV5-1 and J is TRBJ2-1; 8 nucleotides align to TRBD1. Per germline, CDR1 SGHRS and CDR2 YFSETQ. Trimming took 3 bases from V and 6 from J; bases not matched to a gene: 2. The CDR3 loop spans 13 amino acids. The CDR3 loop reads CASSSQGANEQFF. The CDR3 nucleotides are TGCGCCAGCAGCTCCCAGGGGGCCAATGAGCAGTTCTTC.

The chain joins TRBV19 to TRBJ1-1; D possibly corresponds to TRBD1 (6 bases). The CDR3 sequence is 16 residues long. Trimming stripped 7 bases from V and 4 bases from J, with 22 bases between. The V gene's germline CDR1 is LNHDA and CDR2 SQIVND (reference sequence). The CDR3: CASKEGGLISGTEAFF. CDR3 nucleotide sequence: TGTGCCAGTAAGGAGGGGGGGCTGATTTCGGGCACTGAAGCTTTCTTT. Supplemented by reference TRBV19 and TRBJ1-1, the full variable domain reads DGGITQSPKYLFRKEGQNVTLSCEQNLNHDAMYWYRQDPGQGLRLIYYSQIVNDFQKGDIAEGYSVSREKKESFPLTVTSAQKNPTAFYLCASKEGGLISGTEAFFGQGTRLTVV.

The rearrangement uses TRBV2 and TRBJ1-1; 10 bases align to TRBD1. Germline CDR1 reads SNHLY; CDR2 reads FYNNEI. V was clipped by 6 bases and J by 3 bases; unmatched bases: 7. This CDR3 has 15 amino acids. This CDR3 reads CASSRRQGAHTEAFF. The CDR3, as DNA: TGTGCCAGCAGCAGAAGACAGGGGGCGCACACTGAAGCTTTCTTT.

This sequence joins TRBV7-3 and TRBJ2-7, with 11 bases matching TRBD2. CDR1 is SGHTA and CDR2 is FQGTGA in the germline V gene. J was trimmed by 3 bases and V by 5 bases; bases with no gene match: 18. This CDR3 is 19 amino acids long. The CDR3 sequence: CASSPRGPGTSGGNYEQYF. DNA for the CDR3: TGTGCCAGCAGCCCCCGTGGCCCCGGGACTAGCGGAGGGAACTACGAGCAGTACTTC.

This clone was seen only once. The chain recombines TRBV13 with TRBJ2-3; TRBD1 agrees at 8 bases. After removal of 5 bases from V and 0 bases from J, the junction contained 4 bases not matched to a gene. CDR1 PRHDT and CDR2 FYEKMQ come from the germline V gene (reference sequence). The CDR3 contains 15 residues. CDR3 residues: CASSGRTGSTDTQYF. CDR3 in DNA: TGTGCCAGCAGCGGGAGGACAGGGAGCACAGATACGCAGTATTTT.

The chain is built from TRBV9 and TRBJ1-1; possible D gene TRBD1, 6 bases. CDR3 size: 15 residues. CDR1 SGDLS and CDR2 YYNGEE come from the germline V gene. The V and J ends lost 3 bases and 4 bases respectively, with 16 bases between them. In nucleotides, the CDR3 is TGTGCCAGCAGCGCCCGGGACATTCAAAGCACTGAAGCTTTCTTT. Translation: CASSARDIQSTEAFF.

This chain joins TRBV30 and TRBJ1-1; 7 bases fit TRBD1. CDR3 length: 14 amino acids. V shed 1 base, J shed 0 bases, and the junction held 2 bases outside the gene matches. Germline V gene data show CDR1 as GTSNPN and CDR2 as SVGIG (reference sequence). CDR3 nucleotides: TGTGCCTGGAGTGGGGGGACAGTGAACACTGAAGCTTTCTTT. It specifies CAWSGGTVNTEAFF. Based on the CDR3 plus reference TRBV30 and TRBJ1-1, the full variable domain is SQTIHQWPATLVQPVGSPLSLECTVEGTSNPNLYWYRQAAGRGLQLLFYSVGIGQISSEVPQNLSASRPQDRQFILSSKKLLLSDSGFYLCAWSGGTVNTEAFFGQGTRLTVV.

The chain joins TRBV11-2 to TRBJ1-2; D is possibly TRBD1 (6 bases). This CDR3 contains 14 residues. Deletions cut 0 bases from V and 6 bases from J, with 11 bases between. The V gene's germline CDR1 is SGHAT and CDR2 FQNNGV. The CDR3 loop is CASSLEPQGNGYTF. The CDR3 DNA sequence: TGTGCCAGCAGCTTAGAGCCACAGGGCAATGGCTACACCTTC.

V usage is TRBV2 and J usage is TRBJ1-1; possible D gene TRBD1, 6 bases. Trimming took 5 bases from V and 1 from J, leaving 17 bases between them. This CDR3 region has 16 residues. Germline V gives CDR1 SNHLY, CDR2 FYNNEI. The CDR3 DNA sequence: TGTGCCAGCAGTTTCGGGGGGCCACAGGAGAACACTGAAGCTTTCTTT. Its protein product is CASSFGGPQENTEAFF. The whole variable domain, filled in from reference TRBV2 and TRBJ1-1, reads EPEVTQTPSHQVTQMGQEVILRCVPISNHLYFYWYRQILGQKVEFLVSFYNNEISEKSEIFDDQFSVERPDGSNFTLKIRSTKLEDSAMYFCASSFGGPQENTEAFFGQGTRLTVV.

The chain is built from TRBV19 and TRBJ1-5; 7 positions match TRBD1. The CDR3 contains 12 residues. Per germline, CDR1 LNHDA and CDR2 SQIVND (reference sequence). Trimming took 7 bases from V and 4 from J; bases not matched to a gene: 1. The CDR3 coding sequence is TGTGCCAGTAAGACAGGGAATCAGCCCCAGCATTTT. This encodes CASKTGNQPQHF.

This clone has a single count. The chain is built from TRBV7-3 and TRBJ2-1; TRBD2 is a possible D gene (5 bases). V gave up 0 bases and J gave up 10 bases, with 10 bases separating them. From germline, CDR1 is SGHTA and CDR2 FQGTGA. This CDR3 is built from 13 residues. CDR3 loop: CASSLTGSDEQFF. In DNA, the CDR3 is TGTGCCAGCAGCTTAACTGGGAGCGACGAGCAGTTCTTC.

The chain carries TRBV5-1 and TRBJ2-2; D remains ambiguous. Germline V lookup: CDR1 SGHRS, CDR2 YFSETQ. Trimming removed 0 bases from V and 4 bases from J, with 7 bases in between. CDR3 length: 14 residues. CDR3 loop: CASSLETATGELFF. The CDR3 nucleotides are TGCGCCAGCAGCTTGGAGACTGCCACCGGGGAGCTGTTTTTT.